This T cell receptor beta chain was identified during a study of beta chain features in type 1 diabetes. Study context: Age, gender, cell numbers and subset yield matched between patients and controls.

Each of the CD4+ naive, central memory, regulatory and stem cell-like memory populations was sorted via CD45RO/CCR7/CD25/CD127/CD95/CD27. Germline assignment: CDR1 SNHLY and CDR2 FYNNEI. V was cut by 5 bases and J by 0 bases, with 14 bases left in between. The CDR3 loop spans 16 amino acids. Expressed TCRB transcripts were sequenced, since all the RNA that had been isolated was reverse transcribed. Produced via immunoSEQ multiplex PCR; TCRdb's table is partial and in-frame only. In the table there are some 360,000 clones, 15% to 20% of which are singletons. In its sample, this clone was seen a few times.

The sample was naive CD4+ T cells from blood. The clonotype originates from a woman between 18 and 29 years old in good health. This chain uses TRBV2 with TRBJ1-5, with TRBD1 as a possible D gene (5 bases). The CDR3 protein is CASSPQGPYSNQPQHF. The CDR3 coding sequence is TGTGCCAGCAGTCCCCAGGGCCCTTATAGCAATCAGCCCCAGCATTTT.